The 18 T cell receptor beta chains below all came from one sample that was sequenced in a study of T cell changes during pregnancy in multiple sclerosis. Assay: immunoSEQ multiplex PCR; the TCRdb copy retains only in-frame clones and omits some. The sample records 45,000 to 60,000 clones, roughly 91% being singletons. The sample in question was CD4+ T cells from peripheral blood mononuclear cells, obtained after pregnancy. Receptor source: a female donor in good health, enrolled as a control in a pregnancy study.

The rearrangement uses TRBV6-5 and TRBJ1-2; 10 bases are shared with TRBD1. After removal of 2 bases from V and 7 bases from J, the junction contained 7 bases not matched to a gene. CDR1 is MNHEY and CDR2 is SVGAGI in the germline V gene. The CDR3 length is 15 residues. CDR3 residues: CASSYGSRTGGGYTF. The DNA for the CDR3 is TGTGCCAGCAGTTACGGGTCGAGGACAGGGGGTGGCTACACCTTC.

This clone appeared once. The V and J genes are TRBV29-1 and TRBJ2-3, with 7 bases that match TRBD2. Germline V gives CDR1 SQVTM, CDR2 ANQGSEA. The CDR3 has 12 amino acids. Trimming cost V 3 bases and J 6 bases; bases outside gene matches: 3. CDR3 residues: CSVDAGVDTQYF. DNA for the CDR3: TGCAGCGTTGACGCGGGAGTGGATACGCAGTATTTT.

This chain links TRBV27 with TRBJ2-2, with TRBD2 as a possible D gene (6 bases). This CDR3 is built from 18 residues. The V end lost 3 bases, the J end lost 3 bases, and 20 bases lay between the germline ends. Germline V CDR1 and CDR2: MNHEY, SMNVEV (reference sequence). The CDR3 loop reads CASSFNPRPGAYTGELFF. DNA of the CDR3: TGTGCCAGCAGTTTTAATCCTCGACCGGGAGCCTACACCGGGGAGCTGTTTTTT.

The chain joins TRBV7-2 to TRBJ2-3; no clear D. In germline, CDR1 is SGHTA, CDR2 FQGNSA. The CDR3 contains 13 residues. Between the trimmed V and J ends, which lost 5 bases and 3 bases, there was a span of 9 bases. The CDR3 sequence: CASSLGRTDTQYF. CDR3 coding DNA: TGTGCCAGCAGCCTGGGCCGAACAGATACGCAGTATTTT.

This clone has a single count. The V gene is TRBV19, the J gene TRBJ1-2; 9 bases are shared with TRBD1. The CDR3 contains 16 residues. CDR1 is LNHDA and CDR2 is SQIVND in the germline V gene (reference sequence). The J segment lost 5 bases and the V segment lost 4 bases, leaving 11 bases of the junction unmatched. In nucleotides, the CDR3 is TGTGCCAGTAGTAAAACAGGGGGCGCCGGGACATATGGCTACACCTTC. It encodes CASSKTGGAGTYGYTF.

The table lists this clone with a count of one. The chain links TRBV27 to TRBJ1-2; D perhaps matches TRBD1 (6 bases). CDR1 MNHEY and CDR2 SMNVEV come from the germline V gene (reference sequence). The CDR3 contains 16 residues. V shed 6 bases and J shed 4 bases, with 21 bases lying between them. CDR3 amino acids: CASSLLMNRDIYGYTF. CDR3 nucleotides: TGTGCCAGCAGCTTACTAATGAACCGGGACATCTATGGCTACACCTTC.

The chain recombines TRBV9 with TRBJ2-3; 8 bases fit TRBD2. CDR3 length equals 14 residues. CDR1 SGDLS and CDR2 YYNGEE come from the germline V gene. V dropped 3 bases and J dropped 9; count of bases not matched to a gene: 9. Here the CDR3 DNA reads TGTGCCAGCAGCGCCCGTGGGGGACTAGGCACGCAGTATTTT. Encoded protein: CASSARGGLGTQYF. The full variable domain, its missing parts supplied by reference TRBV9 and TRBJ2-3, is DSGVTQTPKHLITATGQRVTLRCSPRSGDLSVYWYQQSLDQGLQFLIQYYNGEERAKGNILERFSAQQFPDLHSELNLSSLELGDSALYFCASSARGGLGTQYFGPGTRLTVL.

The chain employs TRBV5-6 and TRBJ2-6; D remains unclear. V was shortened by 2 bases and J by 2 bases, with 2 bases between the two germline ends. The germline V gene has CDR1 SGHDT and CDR2 YYEEEE. The CDR3 consists of 13 residues. CDR3: CASSFTGANVLTF. CDR3 DNA sequence: TGTGCCAGCAGCTTTACTGGGGCCAACGTCCTGACTTTC. The full variable domain, in which reference TRBV5-6 and TRBJ2-6 provide the parts outside the CDR3, is DAGVTQSPTHLIKTRGQQVTLRCSPKSGHDTVSWYQQALGQGPQFIFQYYEEEERQRGNFPDRFSGHQFPNYSSELNVNALLLGDSALYLCASSFTGANVLTFGAGSRLTVL.

The chain is built from TRBV14 and TRBJ1-6, with D unresolved. V was shortened by 3 bases and J by 9 bases, with 12 bases between the two germline ends. The germline CDR1 and CDR2 sequences are SGHDN and FVKESK. The CDR3 runs to 14 residues. CDR3 amino acids: CASSQQSGSSPLHF. CDR3 DNA: TGTGCCAGCAGCCAGCAATCGGGGAGTTCACCCCTCCACTTT.

The genes are TRBV10-3 and TRBJ2-5; 10 positions agree with TRBD2. The CDR3 has 13 residues. Germline V gives CDR1 ENHRY, CDR2 SYGVKD. Trimming cost V 9 bases and J 5 bases; bases outside gene matches: 6. The CDR3 DNA sequence: TGTGCCATACTAGCGGGGCCGGGGGAGACCCAGTACTTC. It yields the protein CAILAGPGETQYF.

The rearrangement links TRBV14 to TRBJ1-6; no firm D call. The ends were cut back, 0 bases at V and 4 bases at J, with 7 bases in the middle. The CDR3 runs to 15 residues. Germline loops: CDR1 SGHDN, CDR2 FVKESK. CDR3 sequence reads: CASSQEALYNSPLHF. For the CDR3, the DNA is TGTGCCAGCAGCCAAGAGGCCTTATATAATTCACCCCTCCACTTT. Full variable domain (outside the CDR3, taken from reference TRBV14 and TRBJ1-6): EAGVTQFPSHSVIEKGQTVTLRCDPISGHDNLYWYRRVMGKEIKFLLHFVKESKQDESGMPNNRFLAERTGGTYSTLKVQPAELEDSGVYFCASSQEALYNSPLHFGNGTRLTVT.

The chain uses TRBV15 and TRBJ1-2; 7 bases fit TRBD1. CDR1 is LNHNV and CDR2 is YYDKDF in the germline V gene (reference sequence). The CDR3 covers 15 residues. Trimming took 0 bases from V and 4 from J; bases not matched to a gene: 5. CDR3 in amino acids: CATSRDTGATYGYTF. Written as DNA, the CDR3 is TGTGCCACCAGCAGAGATACAGGGGCGACCTATGGCTACACCTTC.

The chain is built from TRBV6-1 and TRBJ2-7; 12 bases map to TRBD2. Germline V gives CDR1 MNHNS, CDR2 SASEGT. CDR3 length: 19 amino acids. V gave up 1 base and J gave up 0 bases; unmatched junction bases: 10. The CDR3 loop is CASSEEHPQLAGGSYEQYF. The CDR3 DNA sequence: TGTGCCAGCAGTGAAGAGCACCCCCAACTAGCGGGAGGCTCCTACGAGCAGTACTTC.

The CDR3 DNA is TGTGCCAGCAGTATCACGGTCGGGGACAATGAGCAGTTCTTC. Its protein is CASSITVGDNEQFF. This chain joins TRBV28 and TRBJ2-1; D possibly corresponds to TRBD2 (5 bases). V was pared by 5 bases and J by 5 bases, with 13 bases between. CDR3 length equals 14 residues. Germline CDR1 reads MDHEN; CDR2 reads SYDVKM.

The chain carries TRBV2 and TRBJ2-5, with 7 bases lining up with TRBD1. CDR1 is SNHLY, CDR2 FYNNEI, per germline. CDR3 length: 14 residues. V dropped 4 bases and J dropped 2; count of bases not matched to a gene: 4. CDR3: CASSVGRGQETQYF. The CDR3, as DNA: TGTGCCAGCAGTGTGGGCAGGGGGCAAGAGACCCAGTACTTC.

The chain combines TRBV4-2 with TRBJ1-1, with 8 bases identical to TRBD1. This CDR3 has 16 amino acids. V gave up 5 bases and J gave up 7 bases; unmatched junction bases: 15. Germline loops: CDR1 LGHNA, CDR2 YNFKEQ. The CDR3 region has the DNA TGTGCCAGCAGCGGACCCGGGACAGGAGGAACCGGTGAAGCTTTCTTT. Translation gives CASSGPGTGGTGEAFF.

V and J are TRBV7-9 and TRBJ2-1; TRBD2 agrees at 7 bases. Germline trimming cut 6 bases from V and 4 bases from J; bases unmatched to any gene: 9. Per germline, CDR1 SEHNR and CDR2 FQNEAQ (reference sequence). CDR3 size: 15 residues. The CDR3 sequence: CASSVGDGGYNEQFF. CDR3 bases: TGTGCCAGCAGTGTTGGGGACGGGGGGTACAATGAGCAGTTCTTC.

The chain combines TRBV9 with TRBJ1-2; D not certain. V shed 0 bases and J shed 4 bases, with 16 bases lying between them. This CDR3 contains 16 residues. The germline CDR1 and CDR2 sequences are SGDLS and YYNGEE. The CDR3: CASSVDEGLLGYGYTF. The CDR3, as DNA: TGTGCCAGCAGCGTAGATGAGGGCCTACTGGGCTATGGCTACACCTTC.